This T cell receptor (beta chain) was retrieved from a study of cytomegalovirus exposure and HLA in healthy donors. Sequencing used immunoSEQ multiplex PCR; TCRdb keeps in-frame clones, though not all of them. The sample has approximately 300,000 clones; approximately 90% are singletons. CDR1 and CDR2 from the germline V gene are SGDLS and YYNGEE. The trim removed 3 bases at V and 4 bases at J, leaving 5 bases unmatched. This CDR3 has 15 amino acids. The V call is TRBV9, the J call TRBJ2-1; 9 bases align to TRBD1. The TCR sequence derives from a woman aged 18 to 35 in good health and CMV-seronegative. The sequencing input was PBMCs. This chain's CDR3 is CASSGGQGLYNEQFF. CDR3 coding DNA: TGTGCCAGCAGCGGGGGACAGGGCCTTTACAATGAGCAGTTCTTC.